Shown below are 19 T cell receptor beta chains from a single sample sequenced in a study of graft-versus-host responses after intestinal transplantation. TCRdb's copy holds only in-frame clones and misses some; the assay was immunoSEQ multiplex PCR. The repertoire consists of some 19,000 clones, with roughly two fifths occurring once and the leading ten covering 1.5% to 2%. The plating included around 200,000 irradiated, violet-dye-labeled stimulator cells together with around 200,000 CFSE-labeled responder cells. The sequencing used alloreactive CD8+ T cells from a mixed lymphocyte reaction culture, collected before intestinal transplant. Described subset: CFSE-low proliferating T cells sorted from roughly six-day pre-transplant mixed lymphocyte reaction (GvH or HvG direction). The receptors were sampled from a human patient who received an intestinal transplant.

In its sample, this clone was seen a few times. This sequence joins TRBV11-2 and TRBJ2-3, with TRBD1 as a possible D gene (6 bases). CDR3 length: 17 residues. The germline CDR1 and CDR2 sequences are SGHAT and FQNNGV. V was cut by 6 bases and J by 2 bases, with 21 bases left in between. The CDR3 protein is CASSLRLDSINTDTQYF. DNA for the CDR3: TGTGCCAGCAGTTTACGCCTGGACAGTATCAACACAGATACGCAGTATTTT.

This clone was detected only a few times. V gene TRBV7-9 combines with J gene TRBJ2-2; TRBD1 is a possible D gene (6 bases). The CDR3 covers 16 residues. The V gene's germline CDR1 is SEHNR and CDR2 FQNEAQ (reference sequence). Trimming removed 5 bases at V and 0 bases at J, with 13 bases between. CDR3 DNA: TGTGCCAGCAGCCGAGGACAGAGCGCGAACACCGGGGAGCTGTTTTTT. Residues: CASSRGQSANTGELFF.

The CDR3 nucleotides are TGTGCCAGCAGCCCCCCGGGGGACAACTATGGCTACACCTTC. Its protein product is CASSPPGDNYGYTF. This chain links TRBV7-9 with TRBJ1-2, with D maybe TRBD1 (5 bases). Per germline, CDR1 SEHNR and CDR2 FQNEAQ (reference sequence). The CDR3 has 14 amino acids. V was pared by 5 bases and J by 2 bases, with 12 bases between.

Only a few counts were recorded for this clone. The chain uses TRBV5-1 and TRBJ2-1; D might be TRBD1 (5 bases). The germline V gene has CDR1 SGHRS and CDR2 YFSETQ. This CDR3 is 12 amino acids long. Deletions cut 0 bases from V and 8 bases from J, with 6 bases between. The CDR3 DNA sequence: TGCGCCAGCAGCTTGGAAGGGGATGAGCAGTTCTTC. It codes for CASSLEGDEQFF.

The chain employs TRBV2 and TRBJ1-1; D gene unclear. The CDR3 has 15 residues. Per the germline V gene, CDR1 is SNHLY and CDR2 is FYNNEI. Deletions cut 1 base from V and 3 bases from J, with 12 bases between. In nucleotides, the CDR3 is TGTGCCAGCAGTGAAGGAGGGCTTGGGGACACTGAAGCTTTCTTT. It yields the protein CASSEGGLGDTEAFF.

CDR3 bases: TGTGCCAGAAGCTCGAGGAAAATTCTAGCGGGAGCCTATTTCTCCTACAATGAGCAGTTCTTC. Translating gives CARSSRKILAGAYFSYNEQFF. This chain connects TRBV5-3 to TRBJ2-1, with 10 bases lining up with TRBD2. TRBV5-3 carries the ORF label, with uncertain function. The CDR3 covers 21 residues. The trim removed 3 bases at V and 0 bases at J, leaving 18 bases unmatched.

In nucleotides, the CDR3 is TGTGCCAGCAGTGAATGGCAGGGCGGCACAGATACGCAGTATTTT. It codes for CASSEWQGGTDTQYF. The chain uses TRBV25-1 and TRBJ2-3; D is possibly TRBD1 (5 bases). The CDR3 runs to 15 residues. The germline V and J ends were trimmed by 1 base and 1 base, with 9 bases remaining between them. Germline V gene data show CDR1 as MGHDK and CDR2 as SYGVNS.

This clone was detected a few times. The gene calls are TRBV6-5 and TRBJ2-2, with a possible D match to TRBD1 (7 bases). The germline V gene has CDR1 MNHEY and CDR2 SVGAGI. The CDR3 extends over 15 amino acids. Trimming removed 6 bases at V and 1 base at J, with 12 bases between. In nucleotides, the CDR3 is TGTGCCAGCAGGGAGGGGGCTGTGAACACCGGGGAGCTGTTTTTT. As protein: CASREGAVNTGELFF.

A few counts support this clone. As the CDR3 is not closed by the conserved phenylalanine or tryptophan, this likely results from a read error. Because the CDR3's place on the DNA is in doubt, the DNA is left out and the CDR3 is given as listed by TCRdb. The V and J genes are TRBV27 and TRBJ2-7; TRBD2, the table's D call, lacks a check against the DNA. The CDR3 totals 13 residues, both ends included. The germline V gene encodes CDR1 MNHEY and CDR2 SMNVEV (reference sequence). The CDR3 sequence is CAGGALAGLYWGC.

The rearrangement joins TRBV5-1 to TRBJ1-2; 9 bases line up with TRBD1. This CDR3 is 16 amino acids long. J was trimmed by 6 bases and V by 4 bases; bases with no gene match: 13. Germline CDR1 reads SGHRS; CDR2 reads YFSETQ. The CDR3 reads CASSATGTGWADGYTF. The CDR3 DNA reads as TGCGCCAGCAGCGCAACCGGGACAGGGTGGGCCGATGGCTACACCTTC.

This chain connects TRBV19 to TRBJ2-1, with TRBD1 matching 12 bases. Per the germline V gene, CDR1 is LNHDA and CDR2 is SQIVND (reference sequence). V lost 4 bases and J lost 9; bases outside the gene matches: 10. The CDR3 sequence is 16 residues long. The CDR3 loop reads CASSKRGTGGGSEQFF. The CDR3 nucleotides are TGTGCCAGTAGTAAGAGGGGGACAGGGGGCGGATCTGAGCAGTTCTTC.

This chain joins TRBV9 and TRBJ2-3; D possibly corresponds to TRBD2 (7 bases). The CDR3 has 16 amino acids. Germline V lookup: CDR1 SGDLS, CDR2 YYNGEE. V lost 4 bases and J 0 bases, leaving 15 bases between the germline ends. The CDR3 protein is CASSQEGGTSTDTQYF. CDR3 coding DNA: TGTGCCAGCAGCCAAGAGGGGGGGACTAGCACAGATACGCAGTATTTT.

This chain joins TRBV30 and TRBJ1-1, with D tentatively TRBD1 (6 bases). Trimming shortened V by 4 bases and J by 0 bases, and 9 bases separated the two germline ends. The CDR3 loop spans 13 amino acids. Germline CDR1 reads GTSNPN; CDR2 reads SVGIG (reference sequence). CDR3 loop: CAWTWTVNTEAFF. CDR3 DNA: TGTGCCTGGACTTGGACAGTGAACACTGAAGCTTTCTTT.

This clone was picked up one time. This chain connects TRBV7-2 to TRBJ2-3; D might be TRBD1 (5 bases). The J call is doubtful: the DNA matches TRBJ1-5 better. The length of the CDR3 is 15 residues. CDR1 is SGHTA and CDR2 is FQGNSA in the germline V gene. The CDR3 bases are TGTGCCAGCAGCCCAGCGGGACTTTTAACAGATACGCAGCATTTT. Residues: CASSPAGLLTDTQHF.

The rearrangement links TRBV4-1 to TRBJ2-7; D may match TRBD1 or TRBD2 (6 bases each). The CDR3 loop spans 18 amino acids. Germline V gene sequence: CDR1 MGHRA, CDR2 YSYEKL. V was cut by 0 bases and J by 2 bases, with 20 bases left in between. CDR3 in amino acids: CASSQDRVGGRGTYEQYF. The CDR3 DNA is TGCGCCAGCAGCCAAGATCGGGTCGGGGGCAGGGGCACCTACGAGCAGTACTTC.

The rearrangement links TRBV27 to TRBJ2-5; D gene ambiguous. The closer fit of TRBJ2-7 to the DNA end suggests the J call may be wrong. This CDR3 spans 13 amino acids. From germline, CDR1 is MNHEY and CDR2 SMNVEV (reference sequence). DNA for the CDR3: TGTGCCAGCAGTTCCGGGCCGGCATACGAGCAGTACTTC. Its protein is CASSSGPAYEQYF.

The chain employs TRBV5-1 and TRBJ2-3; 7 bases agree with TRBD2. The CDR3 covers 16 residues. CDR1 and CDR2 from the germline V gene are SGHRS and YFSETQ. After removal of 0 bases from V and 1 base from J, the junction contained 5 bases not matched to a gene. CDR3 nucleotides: TGCGCCAGCAGCTTGGCCGGGACTACCCGCACAGATACGCAGTATTTT. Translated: CASSLAGTTRTDTQYF.

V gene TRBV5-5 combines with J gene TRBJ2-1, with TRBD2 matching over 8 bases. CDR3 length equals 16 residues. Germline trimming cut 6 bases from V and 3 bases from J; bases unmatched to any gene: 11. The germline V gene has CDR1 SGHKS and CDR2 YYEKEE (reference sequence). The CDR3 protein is CASTPLAALNYNEQFF. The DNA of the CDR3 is TGTGCCAGCACCCCACTAGCGGCCCTCAACTACAATGAGCAGTTCTTC.

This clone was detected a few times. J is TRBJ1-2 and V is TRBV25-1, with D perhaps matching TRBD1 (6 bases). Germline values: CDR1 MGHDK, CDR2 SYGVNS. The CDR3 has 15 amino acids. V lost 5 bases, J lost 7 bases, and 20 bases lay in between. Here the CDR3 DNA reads TGTGCCAGCAGTCGGGAGGGGACACCTTCCGGTGGCTACACCTTC. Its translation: CASSREGTPSGGYTF.